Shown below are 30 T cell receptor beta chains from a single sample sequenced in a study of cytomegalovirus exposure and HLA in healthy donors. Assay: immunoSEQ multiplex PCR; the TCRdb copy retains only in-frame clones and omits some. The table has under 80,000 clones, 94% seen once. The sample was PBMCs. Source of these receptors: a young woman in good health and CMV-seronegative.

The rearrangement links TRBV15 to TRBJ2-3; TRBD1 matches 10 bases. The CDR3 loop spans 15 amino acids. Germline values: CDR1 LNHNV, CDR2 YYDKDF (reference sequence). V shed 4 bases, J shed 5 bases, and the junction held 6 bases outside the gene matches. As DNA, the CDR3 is TGTGCCACCAGCACGGACAGGGGGGCTAGAGATACGCAGTATTTT. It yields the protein CATSTDRGARDTQYF.

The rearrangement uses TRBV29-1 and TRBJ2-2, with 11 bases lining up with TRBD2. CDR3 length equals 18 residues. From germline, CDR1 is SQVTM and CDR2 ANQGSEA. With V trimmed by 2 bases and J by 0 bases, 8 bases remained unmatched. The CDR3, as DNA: TGCAGCGTTGAAAGCGGACTAGCGGGCCTTACGAACACCGGGGAGCTGTTTTTT. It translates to CSVESGLAGLTNTGELFF.

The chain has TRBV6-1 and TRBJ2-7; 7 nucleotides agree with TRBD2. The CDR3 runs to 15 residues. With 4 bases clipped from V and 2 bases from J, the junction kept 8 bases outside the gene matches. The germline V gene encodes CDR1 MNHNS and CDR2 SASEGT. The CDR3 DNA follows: TGTGCCAGCAGTGTTGGCGGGAGCGAAACCTACGAGCAGTACTTC. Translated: CASSVGGSETYEQYF.

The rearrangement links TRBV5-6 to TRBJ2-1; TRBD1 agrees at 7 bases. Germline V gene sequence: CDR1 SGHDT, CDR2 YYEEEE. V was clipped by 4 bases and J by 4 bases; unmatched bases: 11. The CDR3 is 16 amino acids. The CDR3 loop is CASSGGQATFYNEQFF. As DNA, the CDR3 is TGTGCCAGCAGCGGAGGACAGGCGACCTTTTACAATGAGCAGTTCTTC.

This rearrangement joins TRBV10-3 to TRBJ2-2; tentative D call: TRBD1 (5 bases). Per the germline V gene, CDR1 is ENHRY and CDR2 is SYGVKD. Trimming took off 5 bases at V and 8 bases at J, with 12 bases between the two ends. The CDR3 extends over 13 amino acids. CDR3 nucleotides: TGTGCCATCAGTCAACACAGGCCTGGGGAGCTGTTTTTT. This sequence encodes CAISQHRPGELFF.

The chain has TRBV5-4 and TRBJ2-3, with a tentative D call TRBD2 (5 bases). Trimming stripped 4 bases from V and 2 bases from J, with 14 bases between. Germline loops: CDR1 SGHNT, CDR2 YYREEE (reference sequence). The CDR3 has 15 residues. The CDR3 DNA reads TGTGCCAGCAGCCAGACTGGAGCGGTCACAGATACGCAGTATTTT. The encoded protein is CASSQTGAVTDTQYF.

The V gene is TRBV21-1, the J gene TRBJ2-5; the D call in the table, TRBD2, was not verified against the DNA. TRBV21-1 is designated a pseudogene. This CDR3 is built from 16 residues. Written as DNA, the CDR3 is TGTGCCAGCAGCCCCCCGACCGGGGGGGACCAAGAGACCCAGTACTTC. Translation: CASSPPTGGDQETQYF.

DNA for the CDR3: TGTGCCAGGTCTCCTAGCACAGATACGCAGTATTTT. It translates to CARSPSTDTQYF. V and J are TRBV27 and TRBJ2-3; unclear D gene. The CDR3 covers 12 residues. The ends were cut back, 9 bases at V and 0 bases at J, with 7 bases in the middle. Germline V lookup: CDR1 MNHEY, CDR2 SMNVEV (reference sequence).

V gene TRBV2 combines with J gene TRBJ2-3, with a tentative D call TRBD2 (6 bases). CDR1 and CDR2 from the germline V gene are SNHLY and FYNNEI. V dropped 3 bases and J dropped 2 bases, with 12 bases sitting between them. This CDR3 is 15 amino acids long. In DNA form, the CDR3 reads TGTGCCAGCAGTGACCGGGGGTTGGCCACAGATACGCAGTATTTT. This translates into CASSDRGLATDTQYF.

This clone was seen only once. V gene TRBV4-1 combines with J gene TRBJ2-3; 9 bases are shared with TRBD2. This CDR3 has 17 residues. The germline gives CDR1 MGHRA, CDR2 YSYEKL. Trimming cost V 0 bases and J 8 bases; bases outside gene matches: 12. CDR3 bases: TGCGCCAGCAGCCAAGATGGGACGGCGGGGGGGCCAGGTACGCAGTATTTT. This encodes CASSQDGTAGGPGTQYF.

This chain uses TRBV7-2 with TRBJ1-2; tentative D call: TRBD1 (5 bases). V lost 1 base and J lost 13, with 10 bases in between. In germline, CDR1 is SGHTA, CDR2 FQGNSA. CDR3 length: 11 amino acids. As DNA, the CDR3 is TGTGCCAGCAGCTTAGGGGAGGGACCCACCTTC. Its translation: CASSLGEGPTF.

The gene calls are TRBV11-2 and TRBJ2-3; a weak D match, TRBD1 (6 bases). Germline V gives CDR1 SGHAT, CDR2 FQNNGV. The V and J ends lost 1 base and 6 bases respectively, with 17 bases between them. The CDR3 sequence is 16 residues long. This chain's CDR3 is CASSLVGRGVSDTQYF. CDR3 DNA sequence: TGTGCCAGCAGCTTAGTAGGCAGGGGTGTCTCTGATACGCAGTATTTT.

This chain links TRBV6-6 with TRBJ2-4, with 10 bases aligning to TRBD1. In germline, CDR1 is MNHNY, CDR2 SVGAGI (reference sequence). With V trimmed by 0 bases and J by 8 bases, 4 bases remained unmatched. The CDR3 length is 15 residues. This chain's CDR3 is CASSYSGQGGDIQYF. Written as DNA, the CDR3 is TGTGCCAGCAGTTACTCAGGACAGGGGGGGGACATTCAGTACTTC.

The CDR3 loop reads CASSLAVGGTGGGTGELFF. The CDR3 region has the DNA TGTGCCAGCAGCTTAGCTGTCGGGGGGACAGGGGGCGGCACCGGGGAGCTGTTTTTT. The chain combines TRBV7-8 with TRBJ2-2, with 12 bases fitting TRBD1. The CDR3 consists of 19 residues. V shed 0 bases and J 4 bases; nucleotides not matched to a gene: 9. CDR1 is SGHVS and CDR2 is FQNEAQ in the germline V gene.

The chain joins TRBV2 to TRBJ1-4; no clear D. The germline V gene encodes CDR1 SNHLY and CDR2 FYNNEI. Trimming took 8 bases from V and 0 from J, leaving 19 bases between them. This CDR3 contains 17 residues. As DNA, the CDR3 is TGTGCCAGCGACCAACCACAGACGGATGCAACTAATGAAAAACTGTTTTTT. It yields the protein CASDQPQTDATNEKLFF.

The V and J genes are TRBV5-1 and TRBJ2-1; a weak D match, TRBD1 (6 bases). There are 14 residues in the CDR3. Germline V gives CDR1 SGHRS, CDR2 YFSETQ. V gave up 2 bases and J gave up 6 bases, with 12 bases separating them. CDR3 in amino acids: CASSLQGDSNEQFF. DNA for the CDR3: TGCGCCAGCAGCTTACAGGGCGATTCCAATGAGCAGTTCTTC.

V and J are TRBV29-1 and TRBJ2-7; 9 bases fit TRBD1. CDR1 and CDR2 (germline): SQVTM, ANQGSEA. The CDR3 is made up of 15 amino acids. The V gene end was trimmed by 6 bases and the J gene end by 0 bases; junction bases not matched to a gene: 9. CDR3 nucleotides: TGCAGCGTGAGGTCGACAGGGGGGCTCTCCTACGAGCAGTACTTC. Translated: CSVRSTGGLSYEQYF.

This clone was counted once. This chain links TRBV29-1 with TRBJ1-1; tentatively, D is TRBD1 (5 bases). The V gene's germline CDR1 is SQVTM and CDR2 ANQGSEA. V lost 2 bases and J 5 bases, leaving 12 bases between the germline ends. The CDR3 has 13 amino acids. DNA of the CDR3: TGCAGCGTTGAAAATGCAGGGATGACTGAAGCTTTCTTT. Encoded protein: CSVENAGMTEAFF.

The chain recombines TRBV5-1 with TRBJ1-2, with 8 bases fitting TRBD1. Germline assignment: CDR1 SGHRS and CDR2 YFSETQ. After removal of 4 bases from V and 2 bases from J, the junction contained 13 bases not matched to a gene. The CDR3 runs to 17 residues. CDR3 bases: TGCGCCAGCAGCCCCGACTACGGACAGGGAAAAAACTATGGCTACACCTTC. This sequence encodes CASSPDYGQGKNYGYTF.

CDR3 protein: CATRDRANYGYTF. CDR3 DNA sequence: TGTGCCACTAGGGACAGGGCCAACTATGGCTACACCTTC. The gene calls are TRBV19 and TRBJ1-2; 9 bases match TRBD1. The CDR3 runs 13 residues. J lost 2 bases, V lost 10 bases, and 5 bases had no gene match. CDR1 is LNHDA and CDR2 is SQIVND in the germline V gene (reference sequence).

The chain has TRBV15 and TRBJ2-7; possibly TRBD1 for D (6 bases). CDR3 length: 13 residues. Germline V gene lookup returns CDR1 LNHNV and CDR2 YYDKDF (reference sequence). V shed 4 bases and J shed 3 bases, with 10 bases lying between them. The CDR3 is CATSKEDSYEQYF. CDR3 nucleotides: TGTGCCACCAGCAAAGAGGACAGCTACGAGCAGTACTTC.

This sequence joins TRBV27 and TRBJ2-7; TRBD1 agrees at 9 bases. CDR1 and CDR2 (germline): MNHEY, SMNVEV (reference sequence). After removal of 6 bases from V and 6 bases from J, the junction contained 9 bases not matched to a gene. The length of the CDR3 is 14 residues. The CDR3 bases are TGTGCCAGCAGCACCGGGACAGGGACTGCCGAGCAGTACTTC. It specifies CASSTGTGTAEQYF.

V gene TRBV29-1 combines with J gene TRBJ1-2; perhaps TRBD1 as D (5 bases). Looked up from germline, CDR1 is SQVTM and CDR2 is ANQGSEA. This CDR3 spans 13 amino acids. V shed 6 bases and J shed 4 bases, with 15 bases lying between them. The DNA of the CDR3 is TGCAGCGTCGTTACAAGTCAGGGCTATGGCTACACCTTC. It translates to CSVVTSQGYGYTF. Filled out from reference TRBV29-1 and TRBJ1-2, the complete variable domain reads SAVISQKPSRDICQRGTSLTIQCQVDSQVTMMFWYRQQPGQSLTLIATANQGSEATYESGFVIDKFPISRPNLTFSTLTVSNMSPEDSSIYLCSVVTSQGYGYTFGSGTRLTVV.

This chain's CDR3 is CASKGLTQETQYF. The CDR3, as DNA: TGCGCCAGCAAGGGACTTACACAAGAGACCCAGTACTTC. V gene TRBV10-2 combines with J gene TRBJ2-5; D is possibly TRBD2 (6 bases). The germline gives CDR1 WSHSY, CDR2 SAAADI. CDR3 size: 13 residues. V lost 7 bases and J lost 2, with 11 bases in between.

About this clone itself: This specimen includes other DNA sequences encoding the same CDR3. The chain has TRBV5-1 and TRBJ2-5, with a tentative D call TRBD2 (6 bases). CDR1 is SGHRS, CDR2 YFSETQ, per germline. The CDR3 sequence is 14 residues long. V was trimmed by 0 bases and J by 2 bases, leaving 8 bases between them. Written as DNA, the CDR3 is TGCGCCAGCAGCTTGGCCGGGGGACAAGAGACCCAGTACTTC. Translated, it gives CASSLAGGQETQYF.

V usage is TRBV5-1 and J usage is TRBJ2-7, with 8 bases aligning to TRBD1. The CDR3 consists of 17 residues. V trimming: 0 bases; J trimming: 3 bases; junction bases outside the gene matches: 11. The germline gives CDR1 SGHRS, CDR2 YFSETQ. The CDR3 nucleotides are TGCGCCAGCAGCTTGGCCGAAATCTCGACAGGGGACTACGAGCAGTACTTC. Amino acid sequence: CASSLAEISTGDYEQYF.

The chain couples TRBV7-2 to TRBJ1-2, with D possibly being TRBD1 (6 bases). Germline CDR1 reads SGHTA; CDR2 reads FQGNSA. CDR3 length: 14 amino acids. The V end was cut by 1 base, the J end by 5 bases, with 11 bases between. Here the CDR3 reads CASSLVTGNYGYTF. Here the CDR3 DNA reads TGTGCCAGCAGCTTAGTCACAGGGAATTATGGCTACACCTTC.

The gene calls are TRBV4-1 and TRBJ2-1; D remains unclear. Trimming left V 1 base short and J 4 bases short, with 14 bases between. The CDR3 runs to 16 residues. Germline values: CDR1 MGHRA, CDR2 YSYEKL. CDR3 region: CASSQGGPSPYNEQFF. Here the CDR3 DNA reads TGCGCCAGCAGCCAAGGTGGGCCTTCCCCATACAATGAGCAGTTCTTC.

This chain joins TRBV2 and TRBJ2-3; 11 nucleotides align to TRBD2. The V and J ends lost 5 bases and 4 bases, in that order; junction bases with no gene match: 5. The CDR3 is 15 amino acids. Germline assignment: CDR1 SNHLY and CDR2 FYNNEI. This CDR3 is CASSLLAGVADTQYF. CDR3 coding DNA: TGTGCCAGCAGTCTACTAGCGGGAGTCGCAGATACGCAGTATTTT.

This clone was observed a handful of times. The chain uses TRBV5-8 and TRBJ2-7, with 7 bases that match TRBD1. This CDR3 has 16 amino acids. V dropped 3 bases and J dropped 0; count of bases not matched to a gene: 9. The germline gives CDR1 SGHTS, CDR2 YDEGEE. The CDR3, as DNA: TGTGCCAGCAGCTCAACCGGGACAGAAGGCTCCTACGAGCAGTACTTC. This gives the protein CASSSTGTEGSYEQYF.